This TCR beta chain was observed in a study of CD8 T cells in Susac syndrome. Overall study results and limits: The number of individuals included in the study's TCR sequencing and HLA analysis was acknowledged as relatively small.

Random-hexamer reverse transcription was applied to about 0.45 to 1 ug RNA. TCRdb reprocessed the immunoSEQ multiplex PCR reads with MiXCR, giving one entry per CDR3 protein. The sample has some 300,000 distinct CDR3 sequences; about 88% are singletons. Comments on this clonotype: What it binds is not known.

CD8+ and CD4+ blood T cells underwent TCR beta sequencing. In the multiple sclerosis control group, patients were treatment-naive and had stable or active relapsing-remitting disease. TEMRA cells were enriched by FACS, while CD8+ and CD4+ T cells were obtained through a negative isolation that was performed magnetically. CDR1 SGHTA and CDR2 FQGNSA come from the germline V gene. V was cut by 1 base and J by 6 bases, with 13 bases left in between. This CDR3 comprises 15 residues. What was sequenced was CD8+ T cells from PBMCs. This sequence joins TRBV7-2 and TRBJ2-1; either TRBD1 or TRBD2 may fit D (5 bases each). The sequence was collected from a human donor with multiple sclerosis. The DNA of the CDR3 is TGTGCCAGCAGCTTAGGGGACGGGCCTGGCAATGAGCAGTTCTTC. Protein product: CASSLGDGPGNEQFF.